The clone carrying this T cell receptor beta chain was recorded once. These data come from a study of blood T cell repertoires in COVID-19. Study-level background: The samples span acute and convalescent COVID-19 from the United States, Italy and Spain.

The method was immunoSEQ multiplex PCR; TCRdb's version includes in-frame clones alone and lacks a portion of them. This table has 250,000 to 300,000 clones, approximately 88% appearing once. Germline lookup yields CDR1 SQVTM and CDR2 ANQGSEA. J gave up 2 bases and V 5 bases, and 4 bases lay outside the gene matches. This CDR3 has 14 residues. The sequence derives from a woman between 65 and 79 years old with COVID-19, enrolled during active disease. The J gene is TRBJ2-5, the V gene TRBV29-1, with TRBD2 matching over 11 bases. The material sequenced was peripheral blood. As DNA, the CDR3 is TGCAGCGTTCGATGGACTAGCGGGCAAGAGACCCAGTACTTC. The encoded protein is CSVRWTSGQETQYF.